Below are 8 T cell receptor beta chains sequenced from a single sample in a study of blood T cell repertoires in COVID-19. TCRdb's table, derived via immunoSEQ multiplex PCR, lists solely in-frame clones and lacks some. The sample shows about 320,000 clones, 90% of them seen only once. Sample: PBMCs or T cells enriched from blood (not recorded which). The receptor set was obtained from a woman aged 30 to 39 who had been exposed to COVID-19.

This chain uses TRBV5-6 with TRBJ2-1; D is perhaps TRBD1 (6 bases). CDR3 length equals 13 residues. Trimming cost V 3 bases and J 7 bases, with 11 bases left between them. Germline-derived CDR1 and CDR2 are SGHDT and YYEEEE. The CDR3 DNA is TGTGCCAGCAGCTCAGGACAGTTGAATGAGCAGTTCTTC. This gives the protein CASSSGQLNEQFF.

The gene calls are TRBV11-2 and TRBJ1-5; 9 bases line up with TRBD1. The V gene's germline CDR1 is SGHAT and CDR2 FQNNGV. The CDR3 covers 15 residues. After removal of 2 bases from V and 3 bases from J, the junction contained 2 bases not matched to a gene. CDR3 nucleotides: TGTGCCAGCAGCTTAACAGGGGGCACCAATCAGCCCCAGCATTTT. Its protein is CASSLTGGTNQPQHF.

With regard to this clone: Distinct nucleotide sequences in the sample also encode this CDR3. The CDR3 region has the DNA TGTGCCAGCAGCTTAGCGGGGGGACAAGAGACCCAGTACTTC. Translation: CASSLAGGQETQYF. The chain carries TRBV7-2 and TRBJ2-5, with a weak D call TRBD2 (6 bases). In germline, CDR1 is SGHTA, CDR2 FQGNSA. The CDR3 is 14 amino acids. Trimming took 0 bases from V and 2 from J, leaving 7 bases between them.

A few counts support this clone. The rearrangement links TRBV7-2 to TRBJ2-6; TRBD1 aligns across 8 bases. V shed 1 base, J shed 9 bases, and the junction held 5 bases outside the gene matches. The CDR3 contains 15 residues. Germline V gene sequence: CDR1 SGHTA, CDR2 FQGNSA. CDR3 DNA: TGTGCCAGCAGCTTAGGCAGGGGGCCGCTCAACGTCCTGACTTTC. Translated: CASSLGRGPLNVLTF.

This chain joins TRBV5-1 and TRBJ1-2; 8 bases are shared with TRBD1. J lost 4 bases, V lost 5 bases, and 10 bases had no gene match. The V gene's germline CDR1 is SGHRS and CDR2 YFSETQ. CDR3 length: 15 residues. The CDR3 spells CASRAGTGGSYGYTF. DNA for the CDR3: TGCGCCAGCAGGGCCGGCACAGGGGGTTCCTATGGCTACACCTTC.

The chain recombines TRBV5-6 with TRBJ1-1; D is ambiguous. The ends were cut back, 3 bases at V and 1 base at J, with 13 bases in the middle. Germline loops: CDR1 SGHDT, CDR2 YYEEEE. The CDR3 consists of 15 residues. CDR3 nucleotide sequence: TGTGCCAGCAGCTGGGAGACCGCTACGAACACTGAAGCTTTCTTT. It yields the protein CASSWETATNTEAFF.

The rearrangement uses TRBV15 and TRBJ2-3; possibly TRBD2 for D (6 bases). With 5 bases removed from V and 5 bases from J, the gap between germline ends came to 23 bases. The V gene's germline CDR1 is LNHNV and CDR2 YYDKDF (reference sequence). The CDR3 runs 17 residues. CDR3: CATSLALSGPTGDTQYF. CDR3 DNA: TGTGCCACCAGCCTCGCTCTTAGCGGCCCTACCGGAGATACGCAGTATTTT.

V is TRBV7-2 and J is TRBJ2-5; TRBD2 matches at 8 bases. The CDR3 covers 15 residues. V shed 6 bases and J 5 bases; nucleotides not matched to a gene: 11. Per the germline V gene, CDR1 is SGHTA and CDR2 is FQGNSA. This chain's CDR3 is CASRLAGGRGETQYF. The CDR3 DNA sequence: TGTGCCAGCAGATTGGCGGGGGGCCGGGGGGAGACCCAGTACTTC.